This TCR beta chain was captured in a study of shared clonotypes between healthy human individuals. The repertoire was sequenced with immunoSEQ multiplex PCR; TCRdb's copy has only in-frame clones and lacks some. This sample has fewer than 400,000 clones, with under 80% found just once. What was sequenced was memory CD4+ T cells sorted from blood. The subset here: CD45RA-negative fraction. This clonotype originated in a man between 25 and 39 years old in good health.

Here the CDR3 reads CASSVDRGFGEQYF. DNA of the CDR3: TGCGCCAGCAGCGTAGACAGGGGATTCGGCGAGCAGTACTTC. V usage is TRBV5-1 and J usage is TRBJ2-7; TRBD1 agrees at 8 bases. The V segment lost 4 bases and the J segment 6 bases; nucleotides outside the gene matches: 9. Germline V gene data show CDR1 as SGHRS and CDR2 as YFSETQ. This CDR3 spans 14 amino acids.